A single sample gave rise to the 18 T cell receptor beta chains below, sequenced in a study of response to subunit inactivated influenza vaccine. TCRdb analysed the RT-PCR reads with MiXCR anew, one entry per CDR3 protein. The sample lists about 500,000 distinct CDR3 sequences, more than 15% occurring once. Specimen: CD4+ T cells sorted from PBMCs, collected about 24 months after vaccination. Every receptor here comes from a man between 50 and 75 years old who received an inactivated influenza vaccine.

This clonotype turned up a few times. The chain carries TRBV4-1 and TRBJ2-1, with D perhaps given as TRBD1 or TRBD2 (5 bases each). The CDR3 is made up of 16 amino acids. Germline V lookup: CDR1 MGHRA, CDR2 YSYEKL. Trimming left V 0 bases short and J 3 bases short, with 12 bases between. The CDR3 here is CASSQEGRDLYNEQFF. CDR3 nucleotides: TGCGCCAGCAGCCAAGAGGGCAGGGACCTCTACAATGAGCAGTTCTTC.

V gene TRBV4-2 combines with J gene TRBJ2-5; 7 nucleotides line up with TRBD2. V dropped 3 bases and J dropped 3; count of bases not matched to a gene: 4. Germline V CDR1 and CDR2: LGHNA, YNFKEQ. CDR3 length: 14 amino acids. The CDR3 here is CASSQGGGEETQYF. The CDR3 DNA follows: TGTGCCAGCAGCCAGGGTGGGGGGGAAGAGACCCAGTACTTC.

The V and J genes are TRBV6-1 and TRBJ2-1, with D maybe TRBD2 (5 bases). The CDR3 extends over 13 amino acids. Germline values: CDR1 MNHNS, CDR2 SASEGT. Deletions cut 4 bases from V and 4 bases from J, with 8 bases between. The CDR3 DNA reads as TGTGCCAGCAGTGTCTCGGGGTACAATGAGCAGTTCTTC. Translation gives CASSVSGYNEQFF.

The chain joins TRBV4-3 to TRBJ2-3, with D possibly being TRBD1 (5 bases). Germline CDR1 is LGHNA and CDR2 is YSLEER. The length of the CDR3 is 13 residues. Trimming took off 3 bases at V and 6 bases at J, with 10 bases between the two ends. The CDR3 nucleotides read TGCGCCAGCAGCCAGCGGTGGGGCGATACGCAGTATTTT. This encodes CASSQRWGDTQYF.

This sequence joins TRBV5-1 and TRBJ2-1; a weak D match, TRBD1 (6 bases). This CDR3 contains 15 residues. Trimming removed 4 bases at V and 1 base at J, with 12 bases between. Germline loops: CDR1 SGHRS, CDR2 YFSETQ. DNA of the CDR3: TGCGCCAGCAGCCCTTCGGACAGTTCCTACAATGAGCAGTTCTTC. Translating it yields CASSPSDSSYNEQFF.

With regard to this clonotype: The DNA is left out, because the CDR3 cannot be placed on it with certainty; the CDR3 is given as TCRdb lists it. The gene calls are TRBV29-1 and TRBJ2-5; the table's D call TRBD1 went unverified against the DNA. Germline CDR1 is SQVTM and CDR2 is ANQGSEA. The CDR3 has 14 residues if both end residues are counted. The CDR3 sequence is CSVGPGVLQETQYF.

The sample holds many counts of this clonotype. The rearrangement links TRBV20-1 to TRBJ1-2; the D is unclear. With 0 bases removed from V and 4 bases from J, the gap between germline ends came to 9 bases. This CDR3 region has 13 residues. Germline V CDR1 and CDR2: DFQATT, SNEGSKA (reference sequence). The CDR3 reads CSARDPDSYGYTF. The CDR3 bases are TGCAGTGCTAGAGATCCGGATTCCTATGGCTACACCTTC.

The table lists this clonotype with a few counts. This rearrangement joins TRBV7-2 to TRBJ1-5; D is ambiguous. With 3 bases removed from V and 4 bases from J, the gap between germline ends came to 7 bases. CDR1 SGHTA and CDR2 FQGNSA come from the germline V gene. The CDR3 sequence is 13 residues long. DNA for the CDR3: TGTGCCAGCAGCTTTTGGGCAAATCAGCCCCAGCATTTT. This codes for CASSFWANQPQHF. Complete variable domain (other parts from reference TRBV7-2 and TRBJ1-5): GAGVSQSPSNKVTEKGKDVELRCDPISGHTALYWYRQSLGQGLEFLIYFQGNSAPDKSGLPSDRFSAERTGGSVSTLTIQRTQQEDSAVYLCASSFWANQPQHFGDGTRLSIL.

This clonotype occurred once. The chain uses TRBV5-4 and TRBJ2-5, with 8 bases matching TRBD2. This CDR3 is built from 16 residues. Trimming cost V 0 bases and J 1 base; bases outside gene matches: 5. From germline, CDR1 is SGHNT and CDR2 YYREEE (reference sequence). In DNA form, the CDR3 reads TGTGCCAGCAGCTTGGCGCCGGGGGGGCGCCAAGAGACCCAGTACTTC. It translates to CASSLAPGGRQETQYF.

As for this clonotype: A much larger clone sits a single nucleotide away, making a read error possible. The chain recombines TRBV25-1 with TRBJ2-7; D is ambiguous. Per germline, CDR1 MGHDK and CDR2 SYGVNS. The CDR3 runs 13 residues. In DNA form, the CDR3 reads TGTGCCAGCAGACTGCCTGGCTCCTACAAGCAGTACTTC. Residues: CASRLPGSYKQYF.

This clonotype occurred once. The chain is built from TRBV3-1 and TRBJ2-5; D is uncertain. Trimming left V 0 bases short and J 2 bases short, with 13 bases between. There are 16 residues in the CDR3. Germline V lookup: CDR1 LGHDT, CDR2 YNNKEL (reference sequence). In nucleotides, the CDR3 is TGTGCCAGCAGCCAAGATTCGGATTTGGGTCAAGAGACCCAGTACTTC. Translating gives CASSQDSDLGQETQYF.

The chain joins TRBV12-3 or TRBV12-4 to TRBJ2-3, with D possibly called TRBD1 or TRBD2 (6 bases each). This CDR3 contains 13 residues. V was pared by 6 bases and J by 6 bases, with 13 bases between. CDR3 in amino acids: CASSQGTFDTQYF. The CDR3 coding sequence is TGTGCCAGCAGCCAGGGGACTTTTGATACGCAGTATTTT.

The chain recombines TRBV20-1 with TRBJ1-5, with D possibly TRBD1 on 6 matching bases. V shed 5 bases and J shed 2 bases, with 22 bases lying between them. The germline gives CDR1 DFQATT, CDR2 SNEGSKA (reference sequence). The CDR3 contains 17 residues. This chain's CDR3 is CSAGRDTASLGNQPQHF. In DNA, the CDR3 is TGCAGTGCTGGACGGGACACGGCATCGTTAGGCAATCAGCCCCAGCATTTT.

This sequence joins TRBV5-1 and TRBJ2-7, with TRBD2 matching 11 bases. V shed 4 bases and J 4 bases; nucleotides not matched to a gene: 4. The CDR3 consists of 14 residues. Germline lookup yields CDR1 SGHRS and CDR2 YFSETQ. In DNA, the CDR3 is TGCGCCAGCAGCCAGACTAGCGGGGAGTACGAGCAGTACTTC. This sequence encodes CASSQTSGEYEQYF.

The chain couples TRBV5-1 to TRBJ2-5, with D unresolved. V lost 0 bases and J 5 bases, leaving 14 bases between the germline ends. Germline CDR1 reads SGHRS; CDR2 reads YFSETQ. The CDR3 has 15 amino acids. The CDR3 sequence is CASSLGQGWTETQYF. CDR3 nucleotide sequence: TGCGCCAGCAGCTTGGGACAAGGTTGGACGGAGACCCAGTACTTC.

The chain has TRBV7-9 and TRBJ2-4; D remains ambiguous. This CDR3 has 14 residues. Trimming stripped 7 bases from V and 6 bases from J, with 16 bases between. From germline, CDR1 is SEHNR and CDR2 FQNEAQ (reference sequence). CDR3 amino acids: CASTFVPSGNIQYF. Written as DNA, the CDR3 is TGTGCCAGCACCTTCGTTCCATCGGGAAACATTCAGTACTTC.

DNA of the CDR3: TGTGCCAGCAGCCTCATTACTAGTTTTTCAAATGAGCAGTTCTTC. Translating gives CASSLITSFSNEQFF. This chain uses TRBV11-1 with TRBJ2-1, with a possible D match to TRBD2 (5 bases). The CDR3 contains 15 residues. Trimming took 5 bases from V and 7 from J, leaving 18 bases between them. The germline CDR1 and CDR2 sequences are SGHAT and FQDESV (reference sequence).

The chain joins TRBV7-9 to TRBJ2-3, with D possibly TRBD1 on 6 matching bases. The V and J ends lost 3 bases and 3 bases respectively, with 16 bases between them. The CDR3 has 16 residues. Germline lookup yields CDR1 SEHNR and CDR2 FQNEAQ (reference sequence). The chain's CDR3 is CASSFVTGSWTDTQYF. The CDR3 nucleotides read TGTGCCAGCAGCTTTGTGACAGGTAGTTGGACAGATACGCAGTATTTT.